This is a list of T cell receptor beta chains from one sample in a study of blood T cell repertoires in COVID-19. Sequenced by immunoSEQ multiplex PCR; TCRdb stores in-frame clones only, minus some. The sample comprises over 85,000 clones, 85% of which are singletons, and over 35% rests with the top ten. Sequenced sample: peripheral blood. These receptor sequences come from a man older than 75 with acute or convalescent COVID-19. Each CDR3 is given with its conserved first and last residue. Fields, in order: V gene, J gene, CDR3 length, clone size, D gene, CDR3 protein, CDR3 DNA. A D gene is named only where the DNA matches it firmly. Size is omitted from some rows. Given values are once, few, many or a class for expanded clones.

TRBV10-3,TRBJ2-7,14,NA,TRBD1,CAISVQGATYEQYF,TGTGCCATCAGTGTACAGGGGGCAACCTACGAGCAGTACTTC
TRBV30,TRBJ1-2,10,few,NA,CAREEGSYTF,TGTGCCCGAGAGGAGGGCAGCTACACCTTC
TRBV21-1,TRBJ2-7,13,NA,NA,CASRSTGDYEQYF,TGTGCCAGCAGATCGACAGGGGACTACGAGCAGTACTTC
TRBV30,TRBJ2-2,15,NA,NA,CAWSVLPGNTGELFF,TGTGCCTGGAGTGTTCTACCGGGAAACACCGGGGAGCTGTTTTTT
TRBV7-2,TRBJ1-5,16,once,NA,CASSLVAWGGNQPQHF,TGTGCCAGCAGCTTAGTGGCCTGGGGGGGCAATCAGCCCCAGCATTTT
TRBV19,TRBJ1-2,14,NA,NA,CASRQTAANYGYTF,TGTGCCAGCCGACAGACGGCCGCTAACTATGGCTACACCTTC
TRBV11-3,TRBJ1-2,14,NA,NA,CASSLASGCNGYTF,TGTGCCAGCAGCTTAGCTTCAGGGTGCAACGGCTACACCTTC
TRBV7-9,TRBJ1-3,17,few,TRBD1,CASSLRRQGVSGNTIYF,TGTGCCAGCAGCTTAAGGAGACAGGGGGTTTCTGGAAACACCATATATTTT
TRBV7-2,TRBJ1-2,14,few,TRBD1,CASSLLTGDYGYTF,TGTGCCAGCAGCCTTTTGACAGGGGACTATGGCTACACCTTC
TRBV28,TRBJ1-3,16,NA,NA,CASSSPRTDSGNTIYF,TGTGCCAGCAGTTCTCCCCGGACAGACTCTGGAAACACCATATATTTT
TRBV18,TRBJ2-5,13,NA,NA,CASSAGLSETQYF,TGTGCCAGCTCAGCGGGGCTCTCGGAGACCCAGTACTTC
TRBV6-5,TRBJ1-1,15,once,NA,CASSLRRAPNTEAFF,TGTGCCAGCAGCTTGAGGCGGGCTCCGAACACTGAAGCTTTCTTT
TRBV20-1,TRBJ2-7,13,NA,NA,CSASFRLGYEQYF,TGCAGTGCTAGTTTTCGGCTAGGCTACGAGCAGTACTTC
TRBV5-1,TRBJ2-1,15,NA,TRBD2,CASSSTGGSYNEQFF,TGCGCCAGCAGCTCCACGGGAGGGTCCTACAATGAGCAGTTCTTC
TRBV21-1,TRBJ1-2,14,once,NA,CASSKGDRGYGYTF,TGTGCCAGCAGCAAGGGGGACAGGGGCTATGGCTACACCTTC
TRBV28,TRBJ2-1,16,once,TRBD2,CASSLSGLATRDEQFF,TGTGCCAGCAGTTTATCGGGACTAGCAACTAGGGATGAGCAGTTCTTC
TRBV6-5,TRBJ2-1,14,NA,NA,CASSYLGQYNEQFF,TGTGCCAGCAGTTACTTGGGACAATACAATGAGCAGTTCTTC
TRBV7-3,TRBJ1-1,14,NA,NA,CASSLTRVDTEAFF,TGTGCCAGCAGCTTAACCAGGGTGGACACTGAAGCTTTCTTT
TRBV6-5,TRBJ2-3,16,NA,TRBD2,CASSFELAGVSDTQYF,TGTGCCAGCAGTTTCGAACTAGCGGGAGTTTCAGATACGCAGTATTTT
TRBV24-1,TRBJ1-3,15,NA,TRBD1,CATSDSATGLSTIYF,TGTGCCACCAGTGATTCTGCGACAGGGCTCTCCACCATATATTTT
TRBV7-9,TRBJ2-5,15,NA,TRBD1,CASSLGTGGMGTQYF,TGTGCCAGCAGCTTAGGGACAGGGGGCATGGGGACCCAGTACTTC
TRBV10-3,TRBJ1-5,13,NA,TRBD1,CAIRGTGGQPQHF,TGTGCCATCAGAGGGACAGGGGGCCAGCCCCAGCATTTT
TRBV19,TRBJ2-6,16,NA,NA,CASSIDTDSGANVLTF,TGTGCCAGTAGTATTGACACTGACTCTGGGGCCAACGTCCTGACTTTC
TRBV28,TRBJ1-3,16,NA,TRBD1,CASSLGGQGVSYTIYF,TGTGCCAGCAGTTTAGGAGGACAGGGTGTATCATACACCATATATTTT
TRBV28,TRBJ2-1,16,few,NA,CASSLARVRDFDEQFF,TGTGCCAGCAGTTTAGCCCGGGTGCGAGATTTCGATGAGCAGTTCTTC
TRBV19,TRBJ1-1,16,NA,NA,CASSPRGNWVNTEAFF,TGTGCCAGTAGTCCACGAGGGAATTGGGTGAACACTGAAGCTTTCTTT
TRBV5-5,TRBJ1-6,14,NA,NA,CASTRELVDSPLHF,TGTGCCAGCACGAGGGAATTAGTAGATTCACCCCTCCACTTT
TRBV6-5,TRBJ2-7,16,once,TRBD1,CASSYPTGTGGYEQYF,TGTGCCAGCAGTTACCCTACCGGGACAGGGGGCTACGAGCAGTACTTC
TRBV28,TRBJ2-7,15,NA,TRBD1,CASSPPGTGSHEQYF,TGTGCCAGCAGTCCACCCGGGACAGGGAGCCACGAGCAGTACTTC
TRBV5-1,TRBJ1-1,17,once,TRBD1,CASSLAGQGRVNTEAFF,TGCGCCAGCAGCTTGGCGGGACAGGGGCGGGTGAACACTGAAGCTTTCTTT
TRBV4-1,TRBJ2-7,17,few,TRBD1,CASSQSQVRGPMGEQYF,TGCGCCAGCAGCCAATCCCAAGTCAGGGGGCCGATGGGCGAGCAGTACTTC
TRBV15,TRBJ1-1,13,NA,NA,CATSRGSTTEAFF,TGTGCCACCAGCAGAGGGTCAACAACTGAAGCTTTCTTT
TRBV7-3,TRBJ2-7,14,NA,TRBD2,CASSPLAGGYEQYF,TGTGCCAGCAGCCCCCTAGCGGGAGGCTACGAGCAGTACTTC
TRBV4-2,TRBJ2-7,14,NA,TRBD2,CASSPGLANYEQYF,TGTGCCAGCAGCCCCGGACTAGCGAACTACGAGCAGTACTTC
TRBV28,TRBJ1-2,13,NA,TRBD1,CADPDRGRDGYTF,TGTGCCGACCCGGACAGGGGGCGCGATGGCTACACCTTC
TRBV4-1,TRBJ2-2,15,NA,NA,CASSQELENTGELFF,TGCGCCAGCAGCCAAGAACTAGAGAACACCGGGGAGCTGTTTTTT
TRBV4-1,TRBJ1-3,17,NA,NA,CASSQGQAGASGNTIYF,TGCGCCAGCAGCCAAGGCCAAGCAGGGGCTTCTGGAAACACCATATATTTT
TRBV12-3/TRBV12-4,TRBJ1-5,12,NA,NA,CASRGAGQPQHF,TGTGCCAGCAGAGGGGCAGGGCAGCCCCAGCATTTT